The 11 T cell receptor beta chains below come from one sample, sequenced in a study of blood T cell repertoires in COVID-19. Clones were read by immunoSEQ multiplex PCR, and TCRdb kept only the in-frame ones, dropping some. The sample consists of roughly 150,000 clones, around 83% of them appearing once. The specimen was peripheral blood. The receptors derive from a woman aged 45-60 years in a cohort sampled during active or convalescent COVID-19.

The chain employs TRBV6-5 and TRBJ2-1; the match to TRBD2 covers 11 bases. The germline CDR1 and CDR2 sequences are MNHEY and SVGAGI. This CDR3 has 14 amino acids. The V gene end was trimmed by 7 bases and the J gene end by 4 bases; junction bases not matched to a gene: 3. CDR3 sequence: CASITSGGYNEQFF. The CDR3, as DNA: TGTGCCAGCATAACTAGCGGGGGTTACAATGAGCAGTTCTTC.

The chain carries TRBV5-1 and TRBJ2-2; the match to TRBD2 covers 8 bases. The length of the CDR3 is 15 residues. With V trimmed by 3 bases and J by 0 bases, 1 base remained unmatched. Germline V gene lookup returns CDR1 SGHRS and CDR2 YFSETQ. The CDR3 here is CASSSAGANTGELFF. In DNA, the CDR3 is TGCGCCAGCAGCTCAGCGGGGGCGAACACCGGGGAGCTGTTTTTT.

The CDR3, as DNA: TGTGCCAGCAGCTTGGACCGACTTTCACCCCTCCACTTT. It yields the protein CASSLDRLSPLHF. The chain recombines TRBV5-4 with TRBJ1-6; D call uncertain. Germline-derived CDR1 and CDR2 are SGHNT and YYREEE (reference sequence). V lost 0 bases and J lost 9, with 7 bases in between. The CDR3 contains 13 residues.

This clone was picked up a small number of times. The chain carries TRBV6-1 and TRBJ2-6, with D perhaps matching TRBD2 (5 bases). Per germline, CDR1 MNHNS and CDR2 SASEGT. V lost 1 base to trimming and J lost 2 bases, with 6 bases between them. There are 15 residues in the CDR3. The CDR3 bases are TGTGCCAGCAGTGAAGTCGGGGCTGGGGCCAACGTCCTGACTTTC. Encoded protein: CASSEVGAGANVLTF.

The chain is built from TRBV5-5 and TRBJ1-1; D remains ambiguous. The CDR3 extends over 15 amino acids. With 0 bases removed from V and 0 bases from J, the gap between germline ends came to 9 bases. Germline lookup yields CDR1 SGHKS and CDR2 YYEKEE (reference sequence). The CDR3 DNA is TGTGCCAGCAGCTTGGCCGTACGGGTGAACACTGAAGCTTTCTTT. Translation: CASSLAVRVNTEAFF.

The V call is TRBV21-1, the J call TRBJ1-6. TRBV21-1 is a documented pseudogene. The CDR3 is 22 amino acids. CDR3 residues: CASSKALFLGDLRQSYNSPLHF. DNA for the CDR3: TGTGCCAGCAGCAAAGCGCTTTTTCTGGGTGACCTGCGGCAGTCCTATAATTCACCCCTCCACTTT.

The rearrangement links TRBV7-3 to TRBJ2-2; no clear D gene. Germline V gene sequence: CDR1 SGHTA, CDR2 FQGTGA. The CDR3 consists of 16 residues. Trimming stripped 2 bases from V and 3 bases from J, with 13 bases between. In DNA, the CDR3 is TGTGCCAGCAGCTTATCCCCGGCAGGCTACACCGGGGAGCTGTTTTTT. It codes for CASSLSPAGYTGELFF.

The rearrangement links TRBV7-3 to TRBJ2-4, with 14 bases that match TRBD2. Germline V lookup: CDR1 SGHTA, CDR2 FQGTGA. The CDR3 contains 18 residues. Trimming cost V 5 bases and J 6 bases; bases outside gene matches: 12. The CDR3 here is CASSPTSGGARLGNIQYF. CDR3 sequence (DNA): TGTGCCAGCAGCCCGACTAGCGGGGGGGCCCGGCTGGGAAACATTCAGTACTTC.

The V call is TRBV18, the J call TRBJ1-5, with D uncertain. This CDR3 has 15 amino acids. V lost 1 base, J lost 4 bases, and 11 bases lay in between. Germline CDR1 KGHSH, CDR2 LQKENI. The CDR3 is CASSPQDGNNQPQHF. CDR3 nucleotide sequence: TGTGCCAGCTCACCACAGGACGGGAATAATCAGCCCCAGCATTTT.

The table lists this clone with a count of one. The chain carries TRBV6-2 or TRBV6-3 and TRBJ2-2; 10 nucleotides agree with TRBD1. J was trimmed by 6 bases and V by 6 bases; bases with no gene match: 7. Looked up from germline, CDR1 is MNHEY and CDR2 is SVGEGT. The CDR3 has 15 residues. The CDR3 coding sequence is TGTGCCAGCAGCAGAACGACAGGGGGCCCCGGGGAGCTGTTTTTT. The encoded protein is CASSRTTGGPGELFF.

The chain has TRBV5-4 and TRBJ1-2; D might be TRBD1 (5 bases). Germline values: CDR1 SGHNT, CDR2 YYREEE (reference sequence). Trimming removed 4 bases from V and 4 bases from J, with 14 bases in between. The CDR3 runs 14 residues. The CDR3 nucleotides read TGTGCCAGCAGCACCGGGGGAGTTGGCTATGGCTACACCTTC. It codes for CASSTGGVGYGYTF.